The 23 T cell receptor beta chains below were found in one sample sequenced in a study of blood T cell repertoires in COVID-19. Generated by immunoSEQ multiplex PCR, the TCRdb table keeps only in-frame clones and is missing some. This table holds 150,000 to 200,000 clones, 88% found once. Sequenced material: peripheral blood. These receptors were obtained from a human donor in a cohort sampled during active COVID-19.

The chain combines TRBV2 with TRBJ2-7, with 10 positions matching TRBD2. Germline CDR1 and CDR2: SNHLY and FYNNEI. CDR3 size: 14 residues. V lost 11 bases to trimming and J lost 0 bases; unmatched junction nucleotides: 7. In DNA form, the CDR3 reads TGTGCCTCCAGACGACTAGCGGGCTCCTACGAGCAGTACTTC. Its translation: CASRRLAGSYEQYF.

The chain has TRBV9 and TRBJ2-1; D is possibly TRBD1 (6 bases). Germline-derived CDR1 and CDR2 are SGDLS and YYNGEE. Trimming left V 0 bases short and J 4 bases short, with 17 bases between. The CDR3 is 17 residues long. CDR3 in DNA: TGTGCCAGCAGCGTAGACGTTGGACAGCTCCCTTACAATGAGCAGTTCTTC. Amino acids: CASSVDVGQLPYNEQFF.

The rearrangement uses TRBV7-2 and TRBJ2-6; TRBD2 might be the D (5 bases). Trimming left V 3 bases short and J 0 bases short, with 6 bases between. The germline CDR1 and CDR2 sequences are SGHTA and FQGNSA. This CDR3 comprises 15 residues. This chain's CDR3 is CASSFGVSGANVLTF. The CDR3 nucleotides read TGTGCCAGCAGCTTCGGGGTCTCTGGGGCCAACGTCCTGACTTTC.

The rearrangement uses TRBV10-3 and TRBJ2-3, with D possibly matching TRBD2 (6 bases). V was shortened by 6 bases and J by 5 bases, with 12 bases between the two germline ends. This CDR3 contains 13 residues. Germline V gene sequence: CDR1 ENHRY, CDR2 SYGVKD. CDR3 sequence reads: CAISGGGVDTQYF. The DNA of the CDR3 is TGTGCCATCAGCGGAGGAGGGGTAGATACGCAGTATTTT.

V is TRBV9 and J is TRBJ1-1; 8 positions agree with TRBD1. V trimming: 2 bases; J trimming: 7 bases; junction bases outside the gene matches: 1. The CDR3 is made up of 12 amino acids. From germline, CDR1 is SGDLS and CDR2 YYNGEE. The CDR3, as DNA: TGTGCCAGCAGCGTCGGGACAGGTGAAGCTTTCTTT. Translating it yields CASSVGTGEAFF.

The sample holds many counts of this clone. V is TRBV6-2 or TRBV6-3 and J is TRBJ1-2; D is perhaps TRBD1 (6 bases). CDR3 length: 12 residues. Trimming stripped 6 bases from V and 6 bases from J, with 11 bases between. Looked up from germline, CDR1 is MNHEY and CDR2 is SVGEGT. CDR3 protein: CASSPRGHGYTF. CDR3 nucleotide sequence: TGTGCCAGCAGCCCCAGGGGCCATGGCTACACCTTC.

This clone was observed a handful of times. This sample includes further DNA sequences coding for the same CDR3. This sequence joins TRBV28 and TRBJ2-2; 7 bases fit TRBD2. CDR3 size: 15 residues. Germline V lookup: CDR1 MDHEN, CDR2 SYDVKM. The junction had 1 base not matched to a gene; V was cut back by 2 bases and J by 1 base. For the CDR3, the DNA is TGTGCCAGCAGTTTACCTAGCGGGAACACCGGGGAGCTGTTTTTT. This translates into CASSLPSGNTGELFF.

V is TRBV10-3 and J is TRBJ1-1; 10 bases are a match to TRBD1. With V trimmed by 6 bases and J by 3 bases, 1 base remained unmatched. CDR1 ENHRY and CDR2 SYGVKD come from the germline V gene. The CDR3 is made up of 13 amino acids. The CDR3, as DNA: TGTGCCATCAGAGGACAGGGGGACACTGAAGCTTTCTTT. As protein: CAIRGQGDTEAFF.

The sample holds one count of this clone. This sequence joins TRBV19 and TRBJ2-6; possibly TRBD2 for D (5 bases). Trimming took 7 bases from V and 0 from J, leaving 19 bases between them. The CDR3 consists of 18 residues. Germline V gene data show CDR1 as LNHDA and CDR2 as SQIVND (reference sequence). This CDR3 reads CASIGPRREGSGANVLTF. The CDR3 coding sequence is TGTGCCAGTATCGGCCCCCGTCGCGAGGGCTCTGGGGCCAACGTCCTGACTTTC.

The chain recombines TRBV24-1 with TRBJ2-7; D might be TRBD2 (5 bases). Deletions cut 6 bases from V and 1 base from J, with 9 bases between. The CDR3 loop spans 13 amino acids. Germline-derived CDR1 and CDR2 are KGHDR and SFDVKD. The CDR3 here is CATSRGNSYEQYF. In DNA form, the CDR3 reads TGTGCCACCAGTCGGGGTAATTCCTACGAGCAGTACTTC.

To note about this clone: At one end the junction does not follow the germline gene, possibly because of a read error. The chain joins TRBV4-2 to TRBJ1-1; D possibly corresponds to TRBD1 (5 bases). CDR1 is LGHNA, CDR2 YNFKEQ, per germline. The CDR3 is 15 amino acids. The CDR3 DNA reads TGTGCCAGCAGCCAAGATTCGGCAGGGAACACTGAAACTTTCTTT. Protein sequence: CASSQDSAGNTETFF.

V and J are TRBV25-1 and TRBJ2-5, with D possibly TRBD2 on 6 matching bases. Germline values: CDR1 MGHDK, CDR2 SYGVNS. This CDR3 is 17 amino acids long. V was cut by 4 bases and J by 1 base, with 19 bases left in between. CDR3: CASSVVTTGEPQETQYF. The CDR3 DNA reads as TGTGCCAGCAGTGTGGTGACGACGGGGGAACCCCAAGAGACCCAGTACTTC.

This clone came up a few times. V usage is TRBV7-9 and J usage is TRBJ2-7; TRBD1 matches at 7 bases. The CDR3 runs to 15 residues. Looked up from germline, CDR1 is SEHNR and CDR2 is FQNEAQ (reference sequence). Trimming at V came to 5 bases and at J to 4 bases, leaving 11 bases not matched to a gene. The CDR3 region is CASSPGLGRGYEQYF. The DNA for the CDR3 is TGTGCCAGCAGCCCGGGGTTGGGCAGGGGGTACGAGCAGTACTTC.

The J gene is TRBJ2-1, the V gene TRBV18; 12 positions agree with TRBD2. This CDR3 region has 16 residues. The V gene end was trimmed by 4 bases and the J gene end by 8 bases; junction bases not matched to a gene: 9. From germline, CDR1 is KGHSH and CDR2 LQKENI. The CDR3 sequence is CASSLLTSGSSDEQFF. CDR3 bases: TGTGCCAGCTCACTTTTGACTAGCGGGAGTTCGGATGAGCAGTTCTTC.

The chain combines TRBV4-3 with TRBJ2-7, with D possibly TRBD1 on 6 matching bases. The CDR3 runs 16 residues. Looked up from germline, CDR1 is LGHNA and CDR2 is YSLEER. Trimming took 2 bases from V and 3 from J, leaving 17 bases between them. The CDR3 bases are TGCGCCAGCAGCCAAACCTACCAAGGGGGTTTCTACGAGCAGTACTTC. It specifies CASSQTYQGGFYEQYF.

A single count supports this clone. The CDR3 spells CAWSVSAGAGNTIYF. The CDR3, as DNA: TGTGCCTGGAGTGTAAGCGCAGGGGCAGGAAACACCATATATTTT. The rearrangement uses TRBV30 and TRBJ1-3; D possibly corresponds to TRBD1 (6 bases). Germline values: CDR1 GTSNPN, CDR2 SVGIG (reference sequence). The CDR3 is made up of 15 amino acids. V gave up 0 bases and J gave up 4 bases, with 13 bases separating them.

The V and J genes are TRBV5-1 and TRBJ2-3; TRBD2 aligns across 7 bases. CDR3 size: 15 residues. The junction had 10 bases not matched to a gene; V was cut back by 5 bases and J by 4 bases. Germline CDR1 reads SGHRS; CDR2 reads YFSETQ. CDR3 protein: CASSWRGGDPDTQYF. CDR3 bases: TGCGCCAGCAGTTGGAGGGGAGGGGACCCAGATACGCAGTATTTT.

The V gene is TRBV5-4, the J gene TRBJ2-2; 12 bases fit TRBD2. The germline V gene has CDR1 SGHNT and CDR2 YYREEE (reference sequence). V shed 4 bases and J 3 bases; nucleotides not matched to a gene: 4. CDR3 length: 16 amino acids. CDR3 sequence reads: CASSPRLAGDTGELFF. The CDR3 coding sequence is TGTGCCAGCAGCCCCCGACTAGCGGGAGACACCGGGGAGCTGTTTTTT.

The rearrangement joins TRBV3-1 (or the pseudogene TRBV3-2) to TRBJ1-1; TRBD1 aligns across 8 bases. V dropped 6 bases and J dropped 3; count of bases not matched to a gene: 3. This CDR3 is built from 13 residues. Germline V gene sequence: CDR1 LGHDT, CDR2 YNNKEL (reference sequence). CDR3 DNA sequence: TGTGCCAGCAGACCGGACAGGGACACTGAAGCTTTCTTT. Encoded protein: CASRPDRDTEAFF.

This clone was observed a single time. The rearrangement links TRBV30 to TRBJ2-2; D possibly corresponds to TRBD1 (5 bases). CDR1 is GTSNPN and CDR2 is SVGIG in the germline V gene (reference sequence). The CDR3 has 13 residues. Trimming removed 0 bases at V and 6 bases at J, with 8 bases between. The CDR3 sequence: CAWSVPGPGELFF. As DNA, the CDR3 is TGTGCCTGGAGTGTACCAGGGCCCGGGGAGCTGTTTTTT. Full variable domain (outside the CDR3, taken from reference TRBV30 and TRBJ2-2): SQTIHQWPATLVQPVGSPLSLECTVEGTSNPNLYWYRQAAGRGLQLLFYSVGIGQISSEVPQNLSASRPQDRQFILSSKKLLLSDSGFYLCAWSVPGPGELFFGEGSRLTVL.

This clone has only a few counts. The V gene is TRBV4-1, the J gene TRBJ2-7, with D perhaps matching TRBD1 (6 bases). V was trimmed by 4 bases and J by 3 bases, leaving 10 bases between them. CDR3 length: 13 amino acids. CDR1 is MGHRA, CDR2 YSYEKL, per germline. For the CDR3, the DNA is TGCGCCAGCAGCCGGGACATGAACTACGAGCAGTACTTC. It yields the protein CASSRDMNYEQYF.

This chain uses TRBV6-2 or TRBV6-3 with TRBJ2-1; D perhaps matches TRBD2 (6 bases). Trimming shortened V by 6 bases and J by 0 bases, and 18 bases separated the two germline ends. CDR3 length: 17 amino acids. Germline assignment: CDR1 MNHEY and CDR2 SVGEGT. In nucleotides, the CDR3 is TGTGCCAGCAGCGAATCCTCGGGGGTCCGCTCCTACAATGAGCAGTTCTTC. Translated, it gives CASSESSGVRSYNEQFF.

This clone occurred a few times. The V gene is TRBV6-4, the J gene TRBJ1-1; D not resolved. In germline, CDR1 is MRHNA, CDR2 SNTAGT. V was cut by 6 bases and J by 1 base, with 9 bases left in between. The CDR3 consists of 13 residues. CDR3 coding DNA: TGTGCCAGCAGCGTGGAGCGGAACACTGAAGCTTTCTTT. It encodes CASSVERNTEAFF.